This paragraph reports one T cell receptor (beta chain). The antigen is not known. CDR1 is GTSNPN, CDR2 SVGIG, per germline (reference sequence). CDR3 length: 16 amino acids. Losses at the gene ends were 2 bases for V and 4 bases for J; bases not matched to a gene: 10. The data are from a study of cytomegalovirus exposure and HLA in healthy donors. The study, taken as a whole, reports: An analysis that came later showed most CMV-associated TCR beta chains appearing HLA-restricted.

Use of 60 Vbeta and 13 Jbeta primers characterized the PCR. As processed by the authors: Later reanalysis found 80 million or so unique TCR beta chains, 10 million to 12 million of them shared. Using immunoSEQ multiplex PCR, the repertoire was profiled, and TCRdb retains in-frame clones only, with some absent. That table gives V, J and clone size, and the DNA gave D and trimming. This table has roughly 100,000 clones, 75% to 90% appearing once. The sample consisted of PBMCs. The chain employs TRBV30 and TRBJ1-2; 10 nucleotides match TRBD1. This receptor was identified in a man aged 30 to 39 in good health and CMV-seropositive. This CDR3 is CAWSPLADRGGYGYTF. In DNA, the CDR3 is TGTGCCTGGAGTCCCCTCGCGGACAGGGGGGGCTATGGCTACACCTTC.